This TCR beta chain was identified during a study of OX40 agonist ivuxolimab in advanced cancers. The length of the CDR3 is 15 residues. Trimming pared 4 bases from V and 2 bases from J, leaving 15 bases between. In germline, CDR1 is MNHNY, CDR2 SVGAGI (reference sequence). Sequenced by immunoSEQ multiplex PCR; TCRdb stores in-frame clones only, minus some. The sample lists approximately 60,000 clones; 81% were seen once. This specimen was CD4+ or CD8+ T cells sorted from blood, taken in a trial of the OX40 agonist ivuxolimab. This receptor was identified in an adult with an advanced solid tumor such as melanoma, head and neck, liver or kidney cancer. The V and J genes are TRBV6-6 and TRBJ2-7; D is possibly TRBD1 (6 bases). CDR3 region: CASSSYREYPYEQYF. The CDR3 DNA reads as TGTGCCAGCAGTTCCTACAGGGAATATCCCTACGAGCAGTACTTC.